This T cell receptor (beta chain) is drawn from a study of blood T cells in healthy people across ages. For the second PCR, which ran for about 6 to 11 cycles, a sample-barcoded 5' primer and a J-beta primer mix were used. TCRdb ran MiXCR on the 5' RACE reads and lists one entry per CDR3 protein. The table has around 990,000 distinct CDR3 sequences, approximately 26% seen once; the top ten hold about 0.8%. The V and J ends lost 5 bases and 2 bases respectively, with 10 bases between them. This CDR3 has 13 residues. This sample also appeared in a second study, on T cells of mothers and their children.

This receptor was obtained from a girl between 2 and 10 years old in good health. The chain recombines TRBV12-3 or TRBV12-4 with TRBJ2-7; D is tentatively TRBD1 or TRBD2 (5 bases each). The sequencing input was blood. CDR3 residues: CASSIVGAYEQYF. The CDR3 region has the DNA TGTGCCAGCAGTATAGTGGGGGCCTACGAGCAGTACTTC.